This T cell receptor (beta chain) is drawn from a study of early T cells in non-severe SARS-CoV-2 infection. About the research overall: Chains were not paired, and sequencing was done on bulk RNA from unsorted whole blood.

Individual cDNA molecules were tagged with unique molecular identifiers, the study reported. One entry per CDR3 protein, called by TCRdb with MiXCR from the 5' RACE reads. The profile covers about 48,000 distinct CDR3 sequences, with roughly 13% appearing a single time and approximately 10% taken by the ten largest. V lost 5 bases, J lost 4 bases, and 9 bases lay in between. The germline V gene has CDR1 SGHVS and CDR2 FQNEAQ. The CDR3 is 12 residues long. This clonotype was counted at least ten times. V usage is TRBV7-8 and J usage is TRBJ2-7, with D perhaps TRBD1 (5 bases). Input material: whole blood. This TCR came from an adult who was a healthcare worker with PCR-confirmed SARS-CoV-2 infection or an uninfected control (not recorded which). This chain's CDR3 is CASSTAGYEQYF. CDR3 nucleotides: TGTGCCAGCAGCACCGCAGGGTACGAGCAGTACTTC.